The 16 T cell receptor beta chains listed next were all sequenced from one sample in a study of blood T cells in healthy people across ages. With a J-beta primer mix and a sample-barcoded 5' primer, a second PCR ran about 6 to 11 cycles. TCRdb re-derived calls from the 5' RACE reads in MiXCR, one entry per CDR3 protein. The repertoire consists of roughly 700,000 distinct CDR3 sequences, with 49% occurring once and the leading ten covering under 35%. The sample was blood. These receptors all stem from a woman aged 60-75 years in good health.

V and J are TRBV18 and TRBJ2-3, with D tentatively TRBD2 (5 bases). From germline, CDR1 is KGHSH and CDR2 LQKENI. Between the trimmed V and J ends, which lost 0 bases and 1 base, there was a span of 8 bases. The CDR3 has 15 amino acids. CDR3 bases: TGTGCCAGCTCACCACCGATCGGGGGCACAGATACGCAGTATTTT. Its protein product is CASSPPIGGTDTQYF. Combining the CDR3 with reference TRBV18 and TRBJ2-3 gives the whole variable domain NAGVMQNPRHLVRRRGQEARLRCSPMKGHSHVYWYRQLPEEGLKFMVYLQKENIIDESGMPKERFSAEFPKEGPSILRIQQVVRGDSAAYFCASSPPIGGTDTQYFGPGTRLTVL.

The V and J genes are TRBV20-1 and TRBJ2-1; TRBD2 aligns across 10 bases. There are 14 residues in the CDR3. Unmatched junction bases numbered 4, after V lost 5 bases and J lost 3 bases. Germline CDR1 and CDR2: DFQATT and SNEGSKA (reference sequence). The CDR3 loop reads CSAESGRDYNEQFF. CDR3 DNA: TGCAGTGCTGAAAGCGGGAGGGACTACAATGAGCAGTTCTTC.

This clonotype came up many times. V and J are TRBV7-9 and TRBJ2-5; D is unresolved. The ends were cut back, 5 bases at V and 3 bases at J, with 4 bases in the middle. The CDR3 sequence is 11 residues long. CDR1 and CDR2 (germline): SEHNR, FQNEAQ (reference sequence). The CDR3 region has the DNA TGTGCCAGCAGCATAAAAGAGACCCAGTACTTC. It specifies CASSIKETQYF.

The CDR3 DNA reads as TGTGCCATCAGTGAGATAGGTCGGCAACAAGAGACCCAGTACTTC. Amino acid sequence: CAISEIGRQQETQYF. The J gene is TRBJ2-5, the V gene TRBV10-3; D remains unclear. V lost 2 bases to trimming and J lost 2 bases, with 12 bases between them. The CDR3 is made up of 15 amino acids. The germline V gene encodes CDR1 ENHRY and CDR2 SYGVKD.

This chain joins TRBV2 and TRBJ2-5, with 8 bases identical to TRBD1. The DNA end favors TRBJ2-4, so the J call may be wrong. Germline-derived CDR1 and CDR2 are SNHLY and FYNNEI. The length of the CDR3 is 14 residues. DNA of the CDR3: TGTGCCAGCAGCCAACGGGACAGGTCGAACATTCAGTACTTC. As protein: CASSQRDRSNIQYF.

The J gene is TRBJ1-5, the V gene TRBV28; 8 bases map to TRBD1. The CDR3 is made up of 14 amino acids. Looked up from germline, CDR1 is MDHEN and CDR2 is SYDVKM. Unmatched junction bases numbered 4, after V lost 3 bases and J lost 6 bases. In nucleotides, the CDR3 is TGTGCCAGCAGTTTCGGACAGGGAGTTCAGCCCCAGCATTTT. This codes for CASSFGQGVQPQHF.

This clonotype appeared a few times. The chain employs TRBV27 and TRBJ2-7; 7 bases match TRBD1. Trimming removed 2 bases from V and 4 bases from J; junction bases left unmatched: 2. The germline CDR1 and CDR2 sequences are MNHEY and SMNVEV (reference sequence). The CDR3 runs 13 residues. CDR3 DNA sequence: TGTGCCAGCAGTTTAACCAGGGGGTACGAGCAGTACTTC. Translation: CASSLTRGYEQYF.

The chain has TRBV20-1 and TRBJ2-4; 8 bases fit TRBD2. The CDR3 has 15 residues. Germline V gene sequence: CDR1 DFQATT, CDR2 SNEGSKA (reference sequence). Trimming cost V 2 bases and J 2 bases; bases outside gene matches: 5. The CDR3 region is CSARKAGVTKNIQYF. The CDR3 DNA follows: TGCAGTGCTAGAAAAGCGGGAGTAACCAAAAACATTCAGTACTTC.

The chain recombines TRBV7-2 with TRBJ2-7; D remains ambiguous. Germline V CDR1 and CDR2: SGHTA, FQGNSA. CDR3 length: 14 amino acids. V was cut by 0 bases and J by 1 base, with 7 bases left in between. The CDR3 nucleotides read TGTGCCAGCAGCTTAGCCAAGAAATCCTACGAGCAGTACTTC. Translating it yields CASSLAKKSYEQYF. Full variable domain (missing parts from reference TRBV7-2 and TRBJ2-7): GAGVSQSPSNKVTEKGKDVELRCDPISGHTALYWYRQSLGQGLEFLIYFQGNSAPDKSGLPSDRFSAERTGGSVSTLTIQRTQQEDSAVYLCASSLAKKSYEQYFGPGTRLTVT.

With respect to this clonotype: A read error may explain this, as a much larger clone is one base away. This chain uses TRBV7-2 with TRBJ1-6; D not resolved. CDR1 is SGHTA, CDR2 FQGNSA, per germline. The V gene lost 0 bases and the J gene lost 8 bases, with 20 bases spanning the gap. The CDR3 spans 18 residues. In nucleotides, the CDR3 is TGTGCCAGCAGCTTAGCCCTAGCCAAGCTAACCCCGGATTCACCCCTCCACTTT. Translation gives CASSLALAKLTPDSPLHF.

The sample holds a few counts of this clonotype. The genes are TRBV6-6 and TRBJ1-2, with TRBD1 identical over 9 bases. The junction had 6 bases not matched to a gene; V was cut back by 7 bases and J by 3 bases. The CDR3 has 14 residues. Germline CDR1 reads MNHNY; CDR2 reads SVGAGI (reference sequence). CDR3 region: CASNRDRVDYGYTF. The DNA for the CDR3 is TGTGCCAGCAACCGGGACAGGGTGGACTATGGCTACACCTTC.

This clonotype was observed a few times. The chain joins TRBV4-3 to TRBJ2-3; 10 bases line up with TRBD2. Germline values: CDR1 LGHNA, CDR2 YSLEER. J lost 3 bases, V lost 0 bases, and 9 bases had no gene match. The CDR3 runs 18 residues. Here the CDR3 reads CASSQDLTAGGGTDTQYF. CDR3 nucleotide sequence: TGCGCCAGCAGCCAAGATCTTACAGCGGGAGGGGGAACAGATACGCAGTATTTT.

This clonotype occurred a few times. The V and J genes are TRBV7-9 and TRBJ2-7, with 7 bases fitting TRBD1. CDR3 size: 13 residues. V lost 6 bases and J lost 2; bases outside the gene matches: 4. CDR1 SEHNR and CDR2 FQNEAQ come from the germline V gene (reference sequence). The CDR3 reads CASSGTVPYEQYF. The CDR3 DNA follows: TGTGCCAGCAGTGGGACAGTACCCTACGAGCAGTACTTC.

The V gene is TRBV5-1, the J gene TRBJ2-7; perhaps D is TRBD1 or TRBD2 (5 bases each). V was pared by 0 bases and J by 7 bases, with 14 bases between. Germline V gives CDR1 SGHRS, CDR2 YFSETQ. The CDR3 has 14 amino acids. This CDR3 reads CASSLEQGANEQYF. As DNA, the CDR3 is TGCGCCAGCAGCTTGGAGCAGGGAGCCAATGAGCAGTACTTC.

This chain's CDR3 is CASRKGSSNSNQPQHF. CDR3 sequence (DNA): TGTGCCAGCAGGAAGGGAAGCTCTAATAGCAATCAGCCCCAGCATTTT. This chain connects TRBV27 to TRBJ1-5; unclear D gene. The CDR3 loop spans 16 amino acids. CDR1 and CDR2 from the germline V gene are MNHEY and SMNVEV (reference sequence). The V end was cut by 6 bases, the J end by 0 bases, with 15 bases between.

This clonotype came up a few times. The rearrangement uses TRBV20-1 and TRBJ2-7, with TRBD1 matching 8 bases. The CDR3 sequence is 13 residues long. Germline CDR1 is DFQATT and CDR2 is SNEGSKA (reference sequence). V was pared by 6 bases and J by 4 bases, with 8 bases of the junction left unmatched. The CDR3 DNA sequence: TGCAGTGCGCCGGACAGGGTACGTTACGAGCAGTACTTC. This sequence encodes CSAPDRVRYEQYF.